The 5 T cell receptor beta chains presented below share a single source sample, sequenced in a study of blood T cell repertoires in COVID-19. Data came from immunoSEQ multiplex PCR; TCRdb stores just in-frame clones and leaves some out. The table includes about 49,000 clones, approximately 95% detected once. The sequencing input was peripheral blood. All receptors come from a man in his 60s with COVID-19, enrolled during active disease.

The chain recombines TRBV6-6 with TRBJ2-1; no firm D call. CDR3 size: 13 residues. Trimming cost V 5 bases and J 6 bases, with 11 bases left between them. The germline gives CDR1 MNHNY, CDR2 SVGAGI (reference sequence). The CDR3 loop reads CASSPFPPNEQFF. CDR3 in DNA: TGTGCCAGCAGTCCCTTCCCCCCCAATGAGCAGTTCTTC.

The V and J genes are TRBV4-3 and TRBJ2-1, with 8 bases identical to TRBD2. In germline, CDR1 is LGHNA, CDR2 YSLEER. The V segment lost 5 bases and the J segment 4 bases; nucleotides outside the gene matches: 4. The CDR3 sequence is 14 residues long. The CDR3 is CASSASGGYNEQFF. The CDR3 nucleotides are TGCGCCAGCAGCGCGAGCGGGGGTTACAATGAGCAGTTCTTC.

The gene calls are TRBV7-2 and TRBJ1-6, with 9 bases fitting TRBD1. CDR3 size: 14 residues. J was trimmed by 6 bases and V by 7 bases; bases with no gene match: 4. CDR1 and CDR2 (germline): SGHTA, FQGNSA. The CDR3 nucleotides are TGTGCCAGCAACCCGGGACAGGGTAATTCACCCCTCCACTTT. Amino acid sequence: CASNPGQGNSPLHF.

The chain has TRBV6-5 and TRBJ1-5, with 10 bases identical to TRBD1. With 5 bases clipped from V and 2 bases from J, the junction kept 3 bases outside the gene matches. Per germline, CDR1 MNHEY and CDR2 SVGAGI. This CDR3 has 15 amino acids. The CDR3 sequence: CASSQGQGRNQPQHF. The CDR3 DNA is TGTGCCAGCAGTCAGGGACAGGGGCGCAATCAGCCCCAGCATTTT.

This chain links TRBV5-4 with TRBJ1-2; no definite D call. The CDR3 extends over 14 amino acids. Trimming took 0 bases from V and 0 from J, leaving 6 bases between them. The germline CDR1 and CDR2 sequences are SGHNT and YYREEE (reference sequence). Written as DNA, the CDR3 is TGTGCCAGCAGCTTGGGAGGGCCTAACTATGGCTACACCTTC. Protein product: CASSLGGPNYGYTF.